The 16 T cell receptor beta chains in this list originate from one sample, sequenced in a study of OX40 agonist ivuxolimab in advanced cancers. Libraries were prepared through the immunoSEQ multiplex PCR assay. TCRdb took over this immuneACCESS table, retaining in-frame rearrangements with V and J assigned. Such tables are incomplete; in checked studies, under half of the missing clones stem from an unresolved V gene, and the remainder is unexplained. For this sample there are about 82,000 clones; over 80% appear just once. 7% to 9.5% of the sample belongs to the ten largest clones. The material sequenced was CD4+ or CD8+ T cells sorted from blood, taken in a trial of the OX40 agonist ivuxolimab. The receptors derive from an adult with an advanced solid tumor such as melanoma, head and neck, liver or kidney cancer.

Here the CDR3 DNA reads TGTGCCAGCAGCGTAGGAGGGGCACCTAACACTGAAGCTTTCTTT. Amino acid sequence: CASSVGGAPNTEAFF. The gene calls are TRBV9 and TRBJ1-1, with D perhaps TRBD1 (5 bases). V was pared by 0 bases and J by 2 bases, with 11 bases between. The germline V gene encodes CDR1 SGDLS and CDR2 YYNGEE. The CDR3 is made up of 15 amino acids.

This chain uses TRBV6-4 with TRBJ2-6; no firm D call. The CDR3 sequence is 12 residues long. In germline, CDR1 is MRHNA, CDR2 SNTAGT. Trimming removed 6 bases at V and 2 bases at J, with 2 bases between. The CDR3 region is CASRAGANVLTF. The CDR3 DNA sequence: TGTGCCAGCAGAGCTGGGGCCAACGTCCTGACTTTC.

The V call is TRBV15, the J call TRBJ2-7; D possibly corresponds to TRBD1 (7 bases). The CDR3 loop spans 14 amino acids. Germline V lookup: CDR1 LNHNV, CDR2 YYDKDF (reference sequence). V lost 0 bases and J lost 3, with 9 bases in between. The CDR3 protein is CATSRDRGVYEQYF. Here the CDR3 DNA reads TGTGCCACCAGCAGAGACAGGGGGGTCTACGAGCAGTACTTC.

This sequence joins TRBV5-1 and TRBJ2-7; the match to TRBD2 covers 13 bases. Germline lookup yields CDR1 SGHRS and CDR2 YFSETQ. The V segment lost 3 bases and the J segment 5 bases; nucleotides outside the gene matches: 11. CDR3 size: 17 residues. The CDR3 region has the DNA TGCGCCAGCAGCTCGAGGACTAGCGGGGGCCCTCTGGACGAGCAGTACTTC. Protein: CASSSRTSGGPLDEQYF.

V gene TRBV4-1 combines with J gene TRBJ1-4; unclear D gene. The germline V gene encodes CDR1 MGHRA and CDR2 YSYEKL. The CDR3 length is 16 residues. Trimming shortened V by 0 bases and J by 6 bases, and 14 bases separated the two germline ends. The CDR3 DNA reads as TGCGCCAGCAGCCAAGACGGGGATTCGAGTTATGAAAAACTGTTTTTT. This encodes CASSQDGDSSYEKLFF.

V and J are TRBV5-1 and TRBJ2-7, with TRBD1 matching 8 bases. Per the germline V gene, CDR1 is SGHRS and CDR2 is YFSETQ. Trimming cost V 0 bases and J 4 bases; bases outside gene matches: 6. The CDR3 totals 15 residues. The CDR3 DNA is TGCGCCAGCAGCTTGGCCGCGACAGGGGAGTACGAGCAGTACTTC. This sequence encodes CASSLAATGEYEQYF.

The V gene is TRBV7-9, the J gene TRBJ1-2; the D gene is possibly TRBD1 (6 bases). CDR1 SEHNR and CDR2 FQNEAQ come from the germline V gene (reference sequence). The CDR3 runs to 16 residues. V was shortened by 4 bases and J by 6 bases, with 21 bases between the two germline ends. The CDR3 spells CASSSTGTRASDGYTF. The CDR3 nucleotides read TGTGCCAGCAGCTCAACCGGGACACGGGCTTCGGATGGCTACACCTTC.

This rearrangement joins TRBV4-3 to TRBJ2-1, with D tentatively TRBD1 (5 bases). Germline V gene sequence: CDR1 LGHNA, CDR2 YSLEER. Between the trimmed V and J ends, which lost 0 bases and 3 bases, there was a span of 12 bases. This CDR3 has 16 residues. As DNA, the CDR3 is TGCGCCAGCAGCCAAGACAGGGTTACGAGCTACAATGAGCAGTTCTTC. Protein: CASSQDRVTSYNEQFF.

This chain links TRBV6-1 with TRBJ2-5, with D tentatively TRBD2 (6 bases). The V end lost 0 bases, the J end lost 2 bases, and 10 bases lay between the germline ends. The CDR3 length is 15 residues. The germline gives CDR1 MNHNS, CDR2 SASEGT. CDR3 residues: CASSEAVGGQETQYF. CDR3 nucleotides: TGTGCCAGCAGTGAAGCTGTGGGGGGTCAAGAGACCCAGTACTTC.

This rearrangement joins TRBV6-1 to TRBJ2-7; 7 bases agree with TRBD2. V was pared by 2 bases and J by 5 bases, with 9 bases of the junction left unmatched. The CDR3 runs to 15 residues. Germline CDR1 is MNHNS and CDR2 is SASEGT. The CDR3, as DNA: TGTGCCAGCAGTGAATTACTAGCGATTGGAGACGAGCAGTACTTC. Translated: CASSELLAIGDEQYF.

This rearrangement joins TRBV11-1 to TRBJ2-7, with D tentatively TRBD1 or TRBD2 (6 bases each). Trimming took 5 bases from V and 3 from J, leaving 11 bases between them. The CDR3 runs to 13 residues. In germline, CDR1 is SGHAT, CDR2 FQDESV (reference sequence). CDR3 sequence: CASSQGGLYEQYF. Written as DNA, the CDR3 is TGTGCCAGCAGCCAAGGGGGACTCTACGAGCAGTACTTC. The whole variable domain, filled in from reference TRBV11-1 and TRBJ2-7, reads EAEVAQSPRYKITEKSQAVAFWCDPISGHATLYWYRQILGQGPELLVQFQDESVVDDSQLPKDRFSAERLKGVDSTLKIQPAELGDSAMYLCASSQGGLYEQYFGPGTRLTVT.

This clone was observed once. V usage is TRBV7-9 and J usage is TRBJ2-7, with D possibly TRBD2 on 6 matching bases. V gave up 3 bases and J gave up 6 bases, with 12 bases separating them. CDR3 length: 13 residues. Germline CDR1 reads SEHNR; CDR2 reads FQNEAQ (reference sequence). CDR3 loop: CASSFAEGGEQYF. The DNA for the CDR3 is TGTGCCAGCAGCTTTGCAGAGGGAGGCGAGCAGTACTTC.

This sequence joins TRBV9 and TRBJ2-5; TRBD1 is a possible D gene (6 bases). Germline V gene lookup returns CDR1 SGDLS and CDR2 YYNGEE. CDR3 length: 17 residues. V lost 4 bases to trimming and J lost 2 bases, with 21 bases between them. In nucleotides, the CDR3 is TGTGCCAGCAGCCCGGTAGGTCGGGACATCACACAAGAGACCCAGTACTTC. It is translated as CASSPVGRDITQETQYF. Filled out from reference TRBV9 and TRBJ2-5, the complete variable domain reads DSGVTQTPKHLITATGQRVTLRCSPRSGDLSVYWYQQSLDQGLQFLIQYYNGEERAKGNILERFSAQQFPDLHSELNLSSLELGDSALYFCASSPVGRDITQETQYFGPGTRLLVL.

This sequence joins TRBV5-4 and TRBJ1-1; D is ambiguous. Trimming took off 2 bases at V and 2 bases at J, with 13 bases between the two ends. The length of the CDR3 is 15 residues. Germline V lookup: CDR1 SGHNT, CDR2 YYREEE (reference sequence). CDR3 sequence: CASSLPPGVNTEAFF. The CDR3 DNA follows: TGTGCCAGCAGCTTACCACCGGGAGTAAACACTGAAGCTTTCTTT.

V and J are TRBV7-9 and TRBJ1-5, with 10 bases fitting TRBD1. The CDR3 is made up of 17 amino acids. Germline V gene lookup returns CDR1 SEHNR and CDR2 FQNEAQ (reference sequence). V lost 4 bases to trimming and J lost 2 bases; unmatched junction nucleotides: 8. The CDR3 DNA follows: TGTGCCAGCAGCTCGGGACAGGGGATATTGGGCAATCAGCCCCAGCATTTT. Protein sequence: CASSSGQGILGNQPQHF.

V usage is TRBV15 and J usage is TRBJ1-6, with D tentatively TRBD1 (5 bases). CDR3 length equals 16 residues. Trimming took off 5 bases at V and 2 bases at J, with 13 bases between the two ends. Germline V gene sequence: CDR1 LNHNV, CDR2 YYDKDF (reference sequence). CDR3: CATSGAGTAYNSPLHF. The CDR3 region has the DNA TGTGCCACCAGCGGGGCGGGGACGGCCTATAATTCACCCCTCCACTTT. The variable domain in full, completed from reference TRBV15 and TRBJ1-6, reads DAMVIQNPRYQVTQFGKPVTLSCSQTLNHNVMYWYQQKSSQAPKLLFHYYDKDFNNEADTPDNFQSRRPNTSFCFLDIRSPGLGDTAMYLCATSGAGTAYNSPLHFGNGTRLTVT.